A single sample gave rise to the 16 T cell receptor beta chains below, sequenced in a study of T cell responses to AZD1222 COVID-19 vaccine. The assay was immunoSEQ multiplex PCR, and TCRdb's table has in-frame clones only and misses some. Among about 140,000 clones listed, more than 85% were seen once. The sample was peripheral blood, taken on day 0 of AZD1222 vaccination. The source is an adult in good health.

A single count supports this clone. The chain employs TRBV5-4 and TRBJ1-2; no reliable D call. CDR1 is SGHNT, CDR2 YYREEE, per germline (reference sequence). The ends were cut back, 0 bases at V and 5 bases at J, with 14 bases in the middle. The CDR3 is made up of 15 amino acids. CDR3 region: CASSLADSRRYGYTF. In nucleotides, the CDR3 is TGTGCCAGCAGCTTGGCCGACTCCCGCCGTTATGGCTACACCTTC.

The V call is TRBV5-1, the J call TRBJ1-2; D remains ambiguous. Germline V gene sequence: CDR1 SGHRS, CDR2 YFSETQ. With 1 base removed from V and 3 bases from J, the gap between germline ends came to 16 bases. The CDR3 length is 16 residues. The CDR3 coding sequence is TGCGCCAGCAGCTTGTTTCCGGTAGAGGCGTACTATGGCTACACCTTC. It is translated as CASSLFPVEAYYGYTF.

The chain links TRBV11-1 to TRBJ2-3, with D possibly matching TRBD2 (6 bases). Germline-derived CDR1 and CDR2 are SGHAT and FQDESV (reference sequence). Trimming removed 5 bases at V and 2 bases at J, with 17 bases between. The CDR3 loop spans 16 amino acids. The CDR3 spells CASSPFPVADTDTQYF. CDR3 sequence (DNA): TGTGCCAGCAGCCCCTTCCCCGTAGCGGACACAGATACGCAGTATTTT.

A remark on this clone: The same CDR3 is also encoded by other DNA sequences in this sample. The chain has TRBV18 and TRBJ1-2; D remains unclear. The CDR3 runs 13 residues. CDR1 is KGHSH and CDR2 is LQKENI in the germline V gene. Trimming removed 0 bases at V and 5 bases at J, with 7 bases between. The CDR3 nucleotides are TGTGCCAGCTCACCACCTGCGGGTTATGGCTACACCTTC. It is translated as CASSPPAGYGYTF.

The genes are TRBV29-1 and TRBJ2-3, with D perhaps TRBD1 (6 bases). Germline V gives CDR1 SQVTM, CDR2 ANQGSEA. The CDR3 spans 12 residues. The V and J ends lost 3 bases and 5 bases respectively, with 9 bases between them. CDR3 residues: CSVDTGLDTQYF. The CDR3 bases are TGCAGCGTTGACACAGGGTTAGATACGCAGTATTTT.

CDR3 in amino acids: CASSPARGPTYEQYF. The CDR3 DNA is TGTGCCAGCAGCCCGGCGAGGGGGCCCACCTACGAGCAGTACTTC. The gene calls are TRBV11-3 and TRBJ2-7; 7 bases are shared with TRBD1. V shed 5 bases, J shed 2 bases, and the junction held 9 bases outside the gene matches. In germline, CDR1 is SGHNT, CDR2 YENEEA. There are 15 residues in the CDR3.

V is TRBV6-5 and J is TRBJ2-2; D ambiguous. The CDR3 has 13 residues. The V gene's germline CDR1 is MNHEY and CDR2 SVGAGI. Between the trimmed V and J ends, which lost 1 base and 4 bases, there was a span of 4 bases. The CDR3 loop reads CASSYYGTGELFF. The CDR3 coding sequence is TGTGCCAGCAGTTACTATGGCACCGGGGAGCTGTTTTTT.

This chain connects TRBV6-2 or TRBV6-3 to TRBJ1-5, with D perhaps TRBD1 (5 bases). The CDR3 sequence is 14 residues long. Germline V gene lookup returns CDR1 MNHEY and CDR2 SVGEGT. V was cut by 6 bases and J by 7 bases, with 16 bases left in between. Here the CDR3 DNA reads TGTGCCAGCAGCCGCCAGACAGTCTACCAGCCCCAGCATTTT. Translated, it gives CASSRQTVYQPQHF.

This clone was seen only once. The chain employs TRBV10-3 and TRBJ2-7; no clear D. Looked up from germline, CDR1 is ENHRY and CDR2 is SYGVKD. CDR3 length equals 14 residues. Trimming stripped 10 bases from V and 0 bases from J, with 16 bases between. DNA of the CDR3: TGTGCCAGCCCGCCAAGTCTTTTCTCCTACGAGCAGTACTTC. It is translated as CASPPSLFSYEQYF.

V gene TRBV7-2 combines with J gene TRBJ2-7; maybe TRBD1 (5 bases). Per the germline V gene, CDR1 is SGHTA and CDR2 is FQGNSA. Trimming took off 9 bases at V and 3 bases at J, with 15 bases between the two ends. The CDR3 sequence is 13 residues long. The chain's CDR3 is CASRRQGDYEQYF. The CDR3 DNA is TGTGCCAGTCGTCGGCAGGGTGACTACGAGCAGTACTTC.

V is TRBV19 and J is TRBJ2-3, with 9 bases lining up with TRBD1. Trimming removed 3 bases from V and 4 bases from J; junction bases left unmatched: 8. CDR3 length equals 16 residues. Germline loops: CDR1 LNHDA, CDR2 SQIVND (reference sequence). CDR3 sequence: CASSILDRGVPDTQYF. In nucleotides, the CDR3 is TGTGCCAGTAGTATCCTCGACAGGGGGGTCCCAGATACGCAGTATTTT.

The chain employs TRBV27 and TRBJ1-4; 9 bases are shared with TRBD1. CDR1 and CDR2 (germline): MNHEY, SMNVEV (reference sequence). The CDR3 consists of 16 residues. Trimming at V came to 5 bases and at J to 5 bases, leaving 9 bases not matched to a gene. Here the CDR3 DNA reads TGTGCCAGCAGTAGACCGACCGGGACAGGGAATGAAAAACTGTTTTTT. Protein sequence: CASSRPTGTGNEKLFF. Drawing the rest from reference TRBV27 and TRBJ1-4, the complete variable domain is EAQVTQNPRYLITVTGKKLTVTCSQNMNHEYMSWYRQDPGLGLRQIYYSMNVEVTDKGDVPEGYKVSRKEKRNFPLILESPSPNQTSLYFCASSRPTGTGNEKLFFGSGTQLSVL.

This chain joins TRBV7-9 and TRBJ1-1; 8 positions match TRBD1. CDR3 length: 15 amino acids. CDR1 is SEHNR, CDR2 FQNEAQ, per germline (reference sequence). Trimming at V came to 4 bases and at J to 10 bases, leaving 14 bases not matched to a gene. The CDR3 loop is CASSSGGQGEGRAFF. The DNA for the CDR3 is TGTGCCAGCAGCTCGGGAGGACAGGGTGAGGGGCGAGCTTTCTTT.

This chain connects TRBV25-1 to TRBJ2-1; D remains unclear. The CDR3 consists of 16 residues. The germline CDR1 and CDR2 sequences are MGHDK and SYGVNS. V gave up 6 bases and J gave up 0 bases, with 15 bases separating them. This chain's CDR3 is CASSVGIISSYNEQFF. The CDR3 DNA is TGTGCCAGCAGCGTAGGGATCATAAGCTCCTACAATGAGCAGTTCTTC.

This chain joins TRBV24-1 and TRBJ2-3, with a tentative D call TRBD1 (5 bases). V shed 9 bases and J shed 3 bases, with 12 bases lying between them. Germline lookup yields CDR1 KGHDR and CDR2 SFDVKD. The CDR3 loop spans 13 amino acids. CDR3 nucleotide sequence: TGTGCCACCTCTCGGGCAGGGACAGATACGCAGTATTTT. It yields the protein CATSRAGTDTQYF.

The chain combines TRBV6-5 with TRBJ1-5; no reliable D call. This CDR3 is built from 14 residues. Trimming shortened V by 3 bases and J by 6 bases, and 12 bases separated the two germline ends. Germline V gives CDR1 MNHEY, CDR2 SVGAGI. CDR3 protein: CASSYGVSGQPQHF. The CDR3 DNA sequence: TGTGCCAGCAGTTATGGGGTTTCGGGTCAGCCCCAGCATTTT.